This T cell receptor (beta chain) was profiled in a study of T cells in localized non-small cell lung cancer. Per germline, CDR1 MNHGY and CDR2 SAAAGT. The CDR3 has 16 residues. Trimming pared 6 bases from V and 2 bases from J, leaving 17 bases between. This table comes from immunoSEQ multiplex PCR, and its TCRdb copy is limited to in-frame clones, with some not included. The profile shows a few thousand clones, roughly 49% of them singletons. The chain recombines TRBV6-8 with TRBJ2-1; no clear D gene. The sequences come from lymph node tissue, collected before any cancer treatment. This receptor was identified in a woman between 18 and 50 years old with stage I lung adenocarcinoma. The CDR3 sequence: CASRLSSGFAYNEQFF. The DNA for the CDR3 is TGTGCCAGCAGGCTTTCTTCCGGGTTCGCCTACAATGAGCAGTTCTTC.